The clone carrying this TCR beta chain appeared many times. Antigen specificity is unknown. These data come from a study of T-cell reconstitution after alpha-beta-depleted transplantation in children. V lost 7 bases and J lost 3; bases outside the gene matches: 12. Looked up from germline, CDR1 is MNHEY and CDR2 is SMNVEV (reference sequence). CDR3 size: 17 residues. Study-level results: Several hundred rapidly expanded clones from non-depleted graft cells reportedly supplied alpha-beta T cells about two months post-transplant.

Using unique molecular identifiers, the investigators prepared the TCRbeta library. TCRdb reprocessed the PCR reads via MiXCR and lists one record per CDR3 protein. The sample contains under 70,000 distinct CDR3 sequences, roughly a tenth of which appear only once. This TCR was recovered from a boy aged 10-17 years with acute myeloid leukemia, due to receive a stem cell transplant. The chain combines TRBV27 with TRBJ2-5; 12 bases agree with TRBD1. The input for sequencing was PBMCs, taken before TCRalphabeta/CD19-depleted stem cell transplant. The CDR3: CASNARGDRGLEETQYF. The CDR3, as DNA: TGTGCCAGCAACGCCCGGGGGGACAGGGGGCTTGAAGAGACCCAGTACTTC.